This T cell receptor beta chain was sequenced in a study of cytomegalovirus exposure and HLA in healthy donors (dated by TCRdb to 2015 to 2018). At the level of the whole study: In an earlier analysis of roughly 500 of the donors, 276 Gb of sequence data and 100 million or so unique TCR beta sequences from about 179 million T cells were reported. An early release that covered some 640 HLA-typed donors contained approximately 300 gigabases of sequencing data and around 85 million unique TCR sequences. Of the roughly 400 genotyped donors, over 70% fell in the genetic ancestry cluster associated with self-reported Caucasian donors. The study aimed to test whether cataloging public T cell receptors could reveal signatures of past pathogen exposure. The study profiled the T cell repertoires of 500 to 800 subjects by immunosequencing and related them to cytomegalovirus serostatus. In addition to the first cohort of about 650 subjects, a separate validation cohort of under 150 different subjects was used. High-throughput TCR immunosequencing, statistical association of individual TCRs with disease status, and machine learning were combined to predict cytomegalovirus infection status. In a later analysis, previously published TCR beta repertoires from 550 to 750 donors were re-analyzed and high-resolution HLA genotyping was added so that TCR occurrence patterns could be studied. Rather than drawing on any new phenotypic data, the later analysis identified candidate immune exposures from TCR beta sequences and the way those sequences occurred across donors. An earlier analysis of approximately 630 of the donors applied high-throughput TCR beta sequencing to assess whether each TCR beta V gene segment acted as functional or pseudogenic. Alongside the repertoire data, information on donor age, sex, ethnicity and CMV serostatus was compiled. Genome-wide SNP genotypes for about 60% of the roughly 700 donors were used in a later genetic analysis, which treated that subset as a discovery cohort. All discovery cohort repertoires had been generated using a single sequencing platform. HLA typing included class I and class II loci at four-digit resolution. The number of donors typed differed by locus, with 629-630 for A, B, C, DRB1 and DQB1, 522 for DQA1, 600 to 610 for DPA1, and some 450 for DPB1. A few DR-DQ haplotypes were handled as single units for association and clustering because linkage in the cohort was strong. Among 398 genotyped donors of the cohort, an average of around 240,000 unique TCR beta nucleotide sequences were sequenced per donor, roughly 20% of them non-productive. The research as a whole found: According to the authors, the approach could potentially be generalized to other disease states and immunological phenotypes. Some IMGT-functional V segments, including TRBV6-2 and TRBV6-3, could not be told apart with the 87-base-pair reads, so those segments were excluded. An earlier analysis of approximately 540 of the donors showed that most TCR beta V segments appeared in productive rearrangements either about 87% or about 30% of the time, which broadly matched IMGT annotations. According to a later genetic analysis, donors in an Asian-associated ancestry cluster had fewer N-insertions in productive TCRs than the approximately 670-donor mean. Correlated functional status among segregating V segments might be attributable to linkage disequilibrium, but an unknown experimental factor could not be ruled out. A few of the identified cytomegalovirus-associated TCR beta chains were confirmed in vitro to be specific for cytomegalovirus antigens. Because some donors lacked HLA typing at each locus, the association tests relied only on the typed subset. The study listed 150 to 200 TCR beta chains as associated with cytomegalovirus. A later genetic analysis associated a missense DCLRE1C variant with V-gene and J-gene trimming of TCR beta chains, and an independent cohort replicated the association. Presence/absence analyses assumed roughly uniform sequencing depth across donors, an assumption that may not hold. A cluster of highly shared sequence variants was judged likely to be a technical artifact of the sequencing pipeline. Specific HLA alleles were associated with more than 15,000 TCR beta sequences at a false discovery rate of 0.05 in a later analysis. When HLA alleles, especially DR and DQ, strongly co-occurred, TCR associations were difficult to assign to individual alleles. The classifier was reported to diagnose cytomegalovirus status with high specificity and sensitivity in both the original cohort and the validation cohort. Compared with equally common non-associated chains, HLA-associated TCR beta chains in a later analysis were more clonally expanded and had lower generation probabilities. The cohort was sequenced for TCR beta chains only, and without alpha or paired-chain data the features that could be detected were limited. Most CMV-associated TCR beta chains appeared to be HLA-restricted in a later analysis, and the HLA associations seemed to be driven largely by CMV exposure. A further reported finding was that TCR beta sequences accurately predicted the HLA-A and HLA-B alleles for most subjects in the first cohort. Several of the top co-occurrence clusters appeared to be linked to parvovirus B19, influenza, CMV and Epstein-Barr virus, according to a later analysis. Because counts were too low, roughly 17 rarely observed V segments, including chromosome 9 orphons, were left out of the earlier analysis of approximately 500 of the donors. Most TCR sequences were seen in very few donors, while some public TCRs were found in many individuals. The only immune exposure information available for the cohort was CMV serostatus. A later analysis found that TCR association rates varied across HLA loci, with DRB1 alleles showing the most associated TCRs and HLA-C alleles the fewest.

Libraries were prepared through the immunoSEQ multiplex PCR assay. For the multiplex PCR, a mixture combining 60 forward primers for TCR Vbeta segments and 13 reverse primers for TCR Jbeta segments was used. A multiplex PCR assay on genomic DNA amplified the CDR3 region of rearranged TCR beta genes. The amplified TCR beta libraries were sequenced on the Illumina HiSeq System as 87-base-pair reads. The study's own analysis went as follows. A later analysis tallied roughly 78 million unique TCR beta chains across the 610 or so repertoires, and approximately 11 million of those chains were shared by two or more donors. A nearest-neighbor algorithm error-corrected the raw reads and collapsed the reads into unique sequences, merging closely related sequences to remove PCR and sequencing errors. CDR3 sequences were aligned to IMGT reference sequences to assign V, D and J gene segments. Each retained sequence needed at least a six-nucleotide match to both a V gene segment and a J gene segment. A rearrangement counted as productive if the CDR3 had no stop codons and remained in frame with V and J, and every other rearrangement counted as non-productive. CDR3 was defined by IMGT convention, running from the second conserved V-encoded cysteine to the conserved J-encoded phenylalanine. The earlier analysis of about 610 of the donors excluded sequences that lacked an unambiguous match to a single V gene segment. An earlier analysis of about 590 of the donors classified V segments as functional when productive rearrangements were above 56.7% and as segregating when the standard deviation between donors was above 5%. A statistical classification framework was developed to diagnose cytomegalovirus status using the catalog of TCR beta chain sequences. V and J gene assignment, in a later analysis, came from comparing TCR nucleotide sequences with IMGT/GENE-DB human TR gene sequences. In a later analysis, CDR3 sequences and most-parsimonious VDJ recombination scenarios were assigned using the TCRdist pipeline. In a later analysis, each TCR beta chain was defined by its CDR3 amino acid sequence together with its V-gene family, and reads without a unique V-gene family were excluded. A later analysis removed 592 highly shared, low-generation-probability nucleotide sequences to deal with suspected cross-contamination and a sequencing artifact. For each public chain, a later analysis derived a clonal expansion index from normalized ranks of inferred template counts within each repertoire. A later analysis computed generation probabilities with a VDJ recombination model fitted to out-of-frame rearrangements, and checked the results against IGoR. In a later analysis, hypergeometric tests were used to score TCR-TCR, TCR-HLA and TCR-CMV co-occurrence, with a repertoire-size bias correction applied to TCR pairs. To estimate false discovery rates, a later analysis permuted the HLA or CMV assignments 20 times. In a later analysis, co-occurring TCRs were grouped using DBSCAN, and TCRdist sequence similarity was added for clustering within HLA-allele-positive subsets. Repertoires with fewer than 30,000 or more than 120,000 public chains were left out of co-occurrence clustering, as were several repertoires with anomalous nucleotide sharing. The source is immuneACCESS, and TCRdb retained only in-frame sequences with V and J called. Part of the clones is not carried over; for the studies checked, unresolved V genes explain less than half of this, and the remainder is unexplained. V and J calls and clone size are those listed in that table; D and trimming were worked out from the DNA. A total of some 160,000 clones appear in this sample, roughly 80% of them only once. The ten most abundant clones make up 3.5% to 5.5% of the sample.

From the cysteine through the phenylalanine, the CDR3 covers 14 amino acids. Just CDR3 DNA is preserved here, 42 bases in frame from base 1. CDR1 and CDR2 are read off the germline V gene as SQVTM and ANQGSEA. V gives up 6 bases and J gives up 6 bases, and the segment between their germline ends measures 20 bases. The cohort consisted of hundreds of healthy bone marrow donors. At the time of sampling, all cohort members were nominally healthy, though unrecorded immune exposures were likely present. The donor tested CMV seropositive and was one of the 289 seropositive cohort members. Every donor gave a peripheral blood sample, and the peripheral blood mononuclear cells from that sample were used for TCR beta sequencing. Genomic DNA extraction from the blood cell samples was performed with the Qiagen DNeasy Blood Extraction Kit. Points on this clone: No cognate antigen has been identified for it. Qualities for individual bases were not recorded, and no much larger clone is one base off.

The rearranged segments are TRBV29-1 and TRBJ1-2, and the D gene may be TRBD1, 6 bases matching. The sample taken for sequencing was PBMCs. The receptor's source is a woman aged 40 to 55 in good health and CMV-seropositive. CDR3 region: CSVSSGARENGYTF. The nucleotide sequence reads TGCAGCGTCAGCTCAGGGGCACGGGAAAATGGCTACACCTTC.